The next 30 T cell receptor beta chains were all read from a single sample in a study of blood T cell repertoires in COVID-19. The assay was immunoSEQ multiplex PCR, and TCRdb's table has in-frame clones only and misses some. The sample contains around 70,000 clones, around 80% of which appear only once. Source material: peripheral blood. Receptors were obtained from an elderly woman with active or convalescent COVID-19.

This clone was observed a few times. This chain connects TRBV5-1 to TRBJ2-4; 7 nucleotides align to TRBD1. The trim removed 1 base at V and 1 base at J, leaving 2 bases unmatched. The CDR3 consists of 15 residues. CDR1 and CDR2 (germline): SGHRS, YFSETQ. The CDR3 protein is CASSLTTGAKNIQYF. The DNA for the CDR3 is TGCGCCAGCAGCTTGACGACAGGGGCCAAAAACATTCAGTACTTC.

This clone was counted only a few times. V gene TRBV7-2 combines with J gene TRBJ2-3; 8 bases fit TRBD1. The CDR3 spans 16 residues. The V segment lost 7 bases and the J segment 4 bases; nucleotides outside the gene matches: 13. Germline CDR1 reads SGHTA; CDR2 reads FQGNSA. CDR3 sequence (DNA): TGTGCCAGCAACAATCCTCGGACAGGGCTTTCAGATACGCAGTATTTT. Translating it yields CASNNPRTGLSDTQYF.

This clone has just a few counts. The chain uses TRBV2 and TRBJ2-1; the D gene is possibly TRBD1 (5 bases). The V end lost 5 bases, the J end lost 9 bases, and 8 bases lay between the germline ends. The CDR3 contains 11 residues. In germline, CDR1 is SNHLY, CDR2 FYNNEI. CDR3 nucleotides: TGTGCCAGCAGTTCAGGGATTGAGCAGTTCTTC. The encoded protein is CASSSGIEQFF.

This clone was counted only a few times. V and J are TRBV10-3 and TRBJ2-7; 11 positions agree with TRBD1. With 10 bases clipped from V and 5 bases from J, the junction kept 4 bases outside the gene matches. CDR3 length: 12 amino acids. Germline lookup yields CDR1 ENHRY and CDR2 SYGVKD. CDR3 amino acids: CASGQGAHEQYF. DNA of the CDR3: TGTGCCAGTGGACAGGGGGCACACGAGCAGTACTTC.

V and J are TRBV18 and TRBJ2-5; a weak D match, TRBD1 (6 bases). Between the trimmed V and J ends, which lost 3 bases and 6 bases, there was a span of 11 bases. The CDR3 runs to 13 residues. Germline CDR1 reads KGHSH; CDR2 reads LQKENI. This CDR3 is CASSPGAVKTQYF. CDR3 coding DNA: TGTGCCAGCTCACCGGGGGCGGTGAAGACCCAGTACTTC.

The chain joins TRBV6-2 or TRBV6-3 to TRBJ1-5; D is perhaps TRBD1 (5 bases). From germline, CDR1 is MNHEY and CDR2 SVGEGT. The V end lost 4 bases, the J end lost 6 bases, and 13 bases lay between the germline ends. The CDR3 spans 14 residues. This chain's CDR3 is CASSWLRGGQPQHF. The CDR3 DNA reads as TGTGCCAGCAGTTGGCTGAGGGGAGGTCAGCCCCAGCATTTT.

V and J are TRBV11-2 and TRBJ2-4, with 9 bases aligning to TRBD2. Germline V gene data show CDR1 as SGHAT and CDR2 as FQNNGV. Trimming removed 5 bases from V and 3 bases from J; junction bases left unmatched: 8. The CDR3 length is 16 residues. CDR3 DNA: TGTGCCAGCAGCCCGGGCGGGGGGGAGGTCAAAAACATTCAGTACTTC. This sequence encodes CASSPGGGEVKNIQYF.

This clone was found once. V and J are TRBV4-1 and TRBJ2-7; 7 bases map to TRBD2. The trim removed 4 bases at V and 4 bases at J, leaving 4 bases unmatched. The CDR3 has 13 amino acids. Germline-derived CDR1 and CDR2 are MGHRA and YSYEKL. The CDR3 nucleotides are TGCGCCAGCAGCCCCCGGGGGGATTACGAGCAGTACTTC. Its translation: CASSPRGDYEQYF.

The chain joins TRBV2 to TRBJ2-1, with 11 positions matching TRBD2. The V and J ends lost 6 bases and 4 bases, in that order; junction bases with no gene match: 2. Germline CDR1 SNHLY, CDR2 FYNNEI. The CDR3 extends over 14 amino acids. The CDR3 loop reads CASSGTSGYNEQFF. In DNA, the CDR3 is TGTGCCAGCAGCGGGACTAGCGGTTACAATGAGCAGTTCTTC.

The CDR3 DNA reads TGTGCCAGCAGACCGTTTTTGACTAGCGGGGGGTATGAGCAGTTCTTC. Its protein is CASRPFLTSGGYEQFF. The V and J genes are TRBV4-2 and TRBJ2-1, with 13 positions matching TRBD2. Germline CDR1 and CDR2: LGHNA and YNFKEQ. This CDR3 comprises 16 residues. Trimming took 6 bases from V and 8 from J; bases not matched to a gene: 10.

This sequence joins TRBV3-1 (or the pseudogene TRBV3-2) and TRBJ2-1; 9 nucleotides match TRBD2. There are 16 residues in the CDR3. Germline V gives CDR1 LGHDT, CDR2 YNNKEL (reference sequence). Germline trimming cut 1 base from V and 7 bases from J; bases unmatched to any gene: 8. The CDR3 loop is CASSQVGGSGGNEQFF. The CDR3 region has the DNA TGTGCCAGCAGCCAAGTAGGAGGGAGCGGGGGGAATGAGCAGTTCTTC.

This clone has just a few counts. This rearrangement joins TRBV30 to TRBJ2-7; 7 bases are a match to TRBD1. The V segment lost 3 bases and the J segment 0 bases; nucleotides outside the gene matches: 8. The CDR3 spans 15 residues. Germline loops: CDR1 GTSNPN, CDR2 SVGIG (reference sequence). The CDR3 bases are TGTGCCTGGAGAGGCCGACAGGGAAGCTCCTACGAGCAGTACTTC. This gives the protein CAWRGRQGSSYEQYF.

The rearrangement uses TRBV28 and TRBJ1-2; D is unresolved. The V gene lost 6 bases and the J gene lost 1 base, with 9 bases spanning the gap. Per germline, CDR1 MDHEN and CDR2 SYDVKM. CDR3 length: 13 amino acids. CDR3 in amino acids: CASRITSNYGYTF. CDR3 DNA sequence: TGTGCCAGCAGGATTACAAGTAACTATGGCTACACCTTC.

V gene TRBV5-1 combines with J gene TRBJ2-3; 9 bases map to TRBD2. The germline CDR1 and CDR2 sequences are SGHRS and YFSETQ. V lost 3 bases, J lost 4 bases, and 6 bases stayed unmatched. This CDR3 contains 15 residues. CDR3: CASSWNSGGPDTQYF. The CDR3 DNA sequence: TGCGCCAGCAGCTGGAATAGCGGGGGTCCAGATACGCAGTATTTT.

This chain links TRBV19 with TRBJ1-5; D is possibly TRBD1 (6 bases). The V gene's germline CDR1 is LNHDA and CDR2 SQIVND (reference sequence). V was shortened by 8 bases and J by 4 bases, with 18 bases between the two germline ends. CDR3 size: 15 residues. The CDR3 loop reads CASDDPGVYNQPQHF. CDR3 nucleotide sequence: TGTGCCAGTGATGACCCAGGGGTCTATAATCAGCCCCAGCATTTT.

The rearrangement joins TRBV2 to TRBJ1-2; tentative D call: TRBD1 (5 bases). The CDR3 extends over 12 amino acids. V lost 4 bases and J 5 bases, leaving 8 bases between the germline ends. Germline lookup yields CDR1 SNHLY and CDR2 FYNNEI. The CDR3 spells CASSVQGYGYTF. As DNA, the CDR3 is TGTGCCAGCAGTGTGCAGGGATATGGCTACACCTTC. Complete variable domain (other parts from reference TRBV2 and TRBJ1-2): EPEVTQTPSHQVTQMGQEVILRCVPISNHLYFYWYRQILGQKVEFLVSFYNNEISEKSEIFDDQFSVERPDGSNFTLKIRSTKLEDSAMYFCASSVQGYGYTFGSGTRLTVV.

The chain couples TRBV7-9 to TRBJ2-3; D perhaps matches TRBD2 (5 bases). The CDR3 consists of 14 residues. The V gene lost 6 bases and the J gene lost 0 bases, with 10 bases spanning the gap. CDR1 is SEHNR and CDR2 is FQNEAQ in the germline V gene (reference sequence). CDR3 bases: TGTGCCAGCAGGGACTGGCCTAGCACAGATACGCAGTATTTT. It is translated as CASRDWPSTDTQYF.

The rearrangement links TRBV2 to TRBJ2-1, with TRBD2 matching over 13 bases. The CDR3 is 16 amino acids. V lost 6 bases to trimming and J lost 5 bases; unmatched junction nucleotides: 7. Germline CDR1 SNHLY, CDR2 FYNNEI. Written as DNA, the CDR3 is TGTGCCAGCAGAAGGACTAGCGGGGGCAGAAACAATGAGCAGTTCTTC. Its protein product is CASRRTSGGRNNEQFF.

This clone showed up many times. The sample carries other DNA sequences with the same CDR3. The V and J genes are TRBV10-2 and TRBJ2-7; D may be TRBD1 (6 bases). This CDR3 has 12 residues. CDR1 and CDR2 from the germline V gene are WSHSY and SAAADI. V was shortened by 4 bases and J by 4 bases, with 8 bases between the two germline ends. This CDR3 is CASSGGGYEQYF. As DNA, the CDR3 is TGCGCCAGCAGTGGAGGGGGTTACGAGCAGTACTTC.

This chain joins TRBV3-1 (or the pseudogene TRBV3-2) and TRBJ1-1; 12 bases are shared with TRBD1. The V and J ends lost 1 base and 3 bases, in that order; junction bases with no gene match: 21. The CDR3 has 22 residues. Germline lookup yields CDR1 LGHDT and CDR2 YNNKEL (reference sequence). In nucleotides, the CDR3 is TGTGCCAGCAGCCAAGGAGTGGTCCGGGACAGGGGGCTAGGAGAGGGAGACACTGAAGCTTTCTTT. Translated, it gives CASSQGVVRDRGLGEGDTEAFF.

The gene calls are TRBV9 and TRBJ2-7; D is possibly TRBD1 (5 bases). Germline CDR1 and CDR2: SGDLS and YYNGEE. The CDR3 is 14 residues long. Trimming removed 4 bases from V and 4 bases from J, with 15 bases in between. The CDR3 DNA follows: TGTGCCAGCAGCAGGGGTCTTGGGTCTTACGAGCAGTACTTC. As protein: CASSRGLGSYEQYF.

V usage is TRBV5-1 and J usage is TRBJ1-1; 10 bases align to TRBD1. Trimming cost V 1 base and J 0 bases; bases outside gene matches: 6. Germline-derived CDR1 and CDR2 are SGHRS and YFSETQ. This CDR3 has 17 residues. The CDR3 spells CASSLWTGGGMNTEAFF. The CDR3 DNA reads TGCGCCAGCAGCTTGTGGACAGGGGGTGGGATGAACACTGAAGCTTTCTTT.

The V gene is TRBV27, the J gene TRBJ2-3; TRBD1 aligns across 12 bases. V shed 8 bases and J 7 bases; nucleotides not matched to a gene: 10. The CDR3 contains 15 residues. Germline V gene data show CDR1 as MNHEY and CDR2 as SMNVEV (reference sequence). CDR3: CASHKVGQGAYTQYF. CDR3 nucleotide sequence: TGTGCCAGCCATAAGGTGGGACAGGGGGCTTATACGCAGTATTTT.

This clone was counted a single time. The chain links TRBV19 to TRBJ1-6; the D is unclear. This CDR3 comprises 14 residues. Trimming pared 4 bases from V and 6 bases from J, leaving 10 bases between. The germline V gene encodes CDR1 LNHDA and CDR2 SQIVND (reference sequence). CDR3 sequence reads: CASSKRVANSPLHF. CDR3 bases: TGTGCCAGTAGTAAGAGGGTGGCTAATTCACCCCTCCACTTT.

This clone was counted once. The chain recombines TRBV9 with TRBJ2-7; D may be TRBD1 (6 bases). Between the trimmed V and J ends, which lost 0 bases and 2 bases, there was a span of 9 bases. CDR3 length: 14 amino acids. CDR1 and CDR2 (germline): SGDLS, YYNGEE. CDR3 protein: CASSVAQGPYEQYF. In DNA, the CDR3 is TGTGCCAGCAGCGTAGCCCAGGGGCCCTACGAGCAGTACTTC.

The chain carries TRBV2 and TRBJ2-1; 8 bases line up with TRBD2. CDR1 is SNHLY and CDR2 is FYNNEI in the germline V gene. This CDR3 is built from 14 residues. With 7 bases clipped from V and 4 bases from J, the junction kept 6 bases outside the gene matches. The CDR3 DNA follows: TGTGCCAGCACCCTAGCGGGTGATTACAATGAGCAGTTCTTC. The encoded protein is CASTLAGDYNEQFF.

The rearrangement uses TRBV28 and TRBJ1-1, with D possibly being TRBD1 (6 bases). This CDR3 is 19 amino acids long. The V end was cut by 4 bases, the J end by 0 bases, with 24 bases between. Germline V gene sequence: CDR1 MDHEN, CDR2 SYDVKM. The CDR3 DNA sequence: TGTGCCAGCAGTTCCTGGACAGCCCTTTTCCTCCAAATGAACACTGAAGCTTTCTTT. Amino acids: CASSSWTALFLQMNTEAFF.

The rearrangement links TRBV29-1 to TRBJ1-2; 7 bases agree with TRBD1. Germline CDR1 SQVTM, CDR2 ANQGSEA. The CDR3 sequence is 13 residues long. With V trimmed by 6 bases and J by 0 bases, 4 bases remained unmatched. In DNA, the CDR3 is TGCAGCGTCCGGACAGGTTCTAACTATGGCTACACCTTC. Translated, it gives CSVRTGSNYGYTF.

This sequence joins TRBV18 and TRBJ2-2; no reliable D call. Looked up from germline, CDR1 is KGHSH and CDR2 is LQKENI. This CDR3 is built from 11 residues. The germline V and J ends were trimmed by 6 bases and 5 bases, with 4 bases remaining between them. The CDR3 nucleotides read TGTGCCAGCTCCGGTACCGGGGAGCTGTTTTTT. Translation: CASSGTGELFF. Together with reference TRBV18 and TRBJ2-2, the CDR3 gives the full variable domain: NAGVMQNPRHLVRRRGQEARLRCSPMKGHSHVYWYRQLPEEGLKFMVYLQKENIIDESGMPKERFSAEFPKEGPSILRIQQVVRGDSAAYFCASSGTGELFFGEGSRLTVL.

The V gene is TRBV7-9, the J gene TRBJ1-5; D gene uncertain. Germline CDR1 reads SEHNR; CDR2 reads FQNEAQ (reference sequence). Deletions cut 1 base from V and 1 base from J, with 14 bases between. The CDR3 has 17 residues. The CDR3 loop is CASSLDPNIGSNQPQHF. CDR3 in DNA: TGTGCCAGCAGCTTAGACCCCAATATCGGGAGCAATCAGCCCCAGCATTTT.